This T cell receptor (beta chain) was identified during a study of metastatic and nonmetastatic thyroid tumors (dated by TCRdb to 2020 to 2022). Broadly, across the study: Repertoires were compared across peripheral blood and tumor or nodule tissue samples from malignant and benign thyroid patients. Findings and caveats that apply to the study as a whole: In both blood and tumor samples, TCR beta diversity was reported to be significantly higher in malignant tumors than in benign nodules.

Library generation was performed with PCR. TCRdb names Illumina HiSeq 4000 as the instrument used. High-throughput sequencing was used to profile the CDR3 region of the TCR beta-chain in every patient. From the authors' description of their analysis: The researchers built a classifier to tell apart papillary thyroid cancer patients with distant metastasis, based on CDR3 differences among clinicopathological groups. The Shannon index was used to measure repertoire diversity, and the Morisita-Horn index was used to measure how similar tumor and blood repertoires were. The raw public reads went through TCRdb reprocessing: fastp at Q25, MiXCR clone calling, in-frame beta chains kept. The V and J calls were determined by TCRdb, not by the authors. The sample includes tens of thousands of clones, with 12% observed a single time. The ten largest clones take up 7% to 9.5% of the sample. Before undergoing thyroid surgery, none of the patients had been given any kind of treatment. Using T-cell receptor beta sequencing, the study looked back at clinical samples from patients collected from the early 2010s to the late 2010s.

The CDR3 runs 13 amino acids, cysteine and phenylalanine included. Solely the CDR3 DNA is kept, with 39 bases framed from the first base. Relative to germline, V is missing 7 bases and J is missing 1 base, with 5 bases of the junction outside any gene match. Per the germline V gene (reference sequence), DFQATT is the CDR1 and SNEGSKA is the CDR2. This clone occurred many times. The antigen it binds to is not known. Qualities for individual bases were not recorded, and no much larger clone is one base off. The receptor chain draws on TRBV20-1 and TRBJ2-3; 7 of the junction bases match TRBD2. The sequenced sample was blood. This sequence originates from a male donor with papillary thyroid cancer or a benign thyroid nodule (not recorded which). Some clones in this sample may be carry-over from other donors' samples. The sequence in DNA is TGCAGTGAAACTAGCGCCCGCACAGATACGCAGTATTTT. It translates to CSETSARTDTQYF.